A selection of T cell receptor beta chains follows, all from one sample in a study of blood T cell repertoires in COVID-19. The assay was immunoSEQ multiplex PCR, and TCRdb's table has in-frame clones only and misses some. Altogether 150,000 to 200,000 clones are present, roughly four fifths being singletons, with the ten largest covering about 11%. Sequenced sample: peripheral blood. These receptors were taken from a middle-aged woman with COVID-19, enrolled during active disease. CDR3s include the opening cysteine and the closing phenylalanine or tryptophan. The D gene is left open where the match is weak. Part of the rows lack a size; the others show once, few, many or a class for expanded clones.

d_call | clone_size | j_call | v_call | cdr3_nt | cdr3_aa
- | - | TRBJ2-2 | TRBV7-8 | TGTGCCAGCAGCTTAGTAGATGTTGAGTCCGGGGAGCTGTTTTTT | CASSLVDVESGELFF
- | many | TRBJ1-1 | TRBV19 | TGTGCCAGTAGTCCACAGGGTCAGAACACTGAAGCTTTCTTT | CASSPQGQNTEAFF
- | - | TRBJ2-5 | TRBV30 | TGTGCCTGGAGTGAAAACACAGGAGAGACCCAGTACTTC | CAWSENTGETQYF
- | - | TRBJ2-3 | TRBV30 | TGTGCCTGGAGTGTACACGGGTTGCGGGCGTATTTT | CAWSVHGLRAYF
- | - | TRBJ2-1 | TRBV11-2 | TGTGCCAGCAGCTTAGCGGGCAATGAGCAGTTCTTC | CASSLAGNEQFF
- | few | TRBJ1-2 | TRBV28 | TGTGCCAGCAGTATCATTTCTAGGCACTTTTATGGCTACACCTTC | CASSIISRHFYGYTF
- | once | TRBJ1-1 | TRBV6-5 | TGTGCCAGCACCGACGGCAACAGGGATGGGACTGAAGCTTTCTTT | CASTDGNRDGTEAFF
- | - | TRBJ2-3 | TRBV13 | TGTGCCAGCAGCGCCCGTCTAAAAACCACAGATACGCAGTATTTT | CASSARLKTTDTQYF
TRBD2 | - | TRBJ2-5 | TRBV11-2 | TGTGCCAGCAGCTTGAGGGGAGGGGCGGATCAGTACTTC | CASSLRGGADQYF
- | - | TRBJ1-1 | TRBV28 | TGTGCCAGCAGTTTCCCGAGCCCCGGGAACACTGAAGCTTTCTTT | CASSFPSPGNTEAFF
TRBD2 | - | TRBJ2-1 | TRBV5-1 | TGCGCCAGCAGCTTGTCGGGAGGGTGGCATGAGCAGTTCTTC | CASSLSGGWHEQFF
TRBD1 | - | TRBJ1-5 | TRBV19 | TGTGCCAGTAGTTGGGACAGGGACCAGCCCCAGCATTTT | CASSWDRDQPQHF
TRBD1 | - | TRBJ2-7 | TRBV30 | TGTGCCTGGAGTGTTGGAGCAGGGGGTGAGCAGTACTTC | CAWSVGAGGEQYF
TRBD1 | - | TRBJ2-7 | TRBV9 | TGTGCCAGCAGCTTGAGATCCGGGACAGCCTACGAGCAGTACTTC | CASSLRSGTAYEQYF
- | - | TRBJ1-5 | TRBV6-6 | TGTGCCAGTCACGACAGTGGCAATCAGCCCCAGCATTTT | CASHDSGNQPQHF
- | - | TRBJ2-5 | TRBV2 | TGTGCCAGCAGCCGTGGACTCCCGTTTAAGACCCAGTACTTC | CASSRGLPFKTQYF
- | once | TRBJ2-1 | TRBV14 | TGTGCCAGCAGCCAAGTACAAACCTTAAACAATGAGCAGTTCTTC | CASSQVQTLNNEQFF
- | - | TRBJ2-1 | TRBV30 | TGTGCCTGGAGCAGGGTGATGGGCAATGAGCAGTTCTTC | CAWSRVMGNEQFF
- | - | TRBJ2-3 | TRBV7-2 | TGTGCCAGCAGCCGGAAGGGGCGGTGGAGCACAGATACGCAGTATTTT | CASSRKGRWSTDTQYF
TRBD2 | - | TRBJ2-1 | TRBV7-2 | TGTGCCAGCAGCTCTCAAATGGGGGGGAGATACTACAATGAGCAGTTCTTC | CASSSQMGGRYYNEQFF
TRBD2 | - | TRBJ2-1 | TRBV19 | TGTGCCAGTAAGTTACAAGCGGGAGGTAACAATGAGCAGTTCTTC | CASKLQAGGNNEQFF
- | - | TRBJ1-2 | TRBV3-1/TRBV3-2 | TGTGCCAGCAGCCCCGGACACTCGGGCTATGGCTACACCTTC | CASSPGHSGYGYTF
- | - | TRBJ1-1 | TRBV3-1/TRBV3-2 | TGTGCCAGCAGGCCGAAACAATTAATGAACACTGAAGCTTTCTTT | CASRPKQLMNTEAFF
TRBD2 | few | TRBJ2-1 | TRBV29-1 | TGCAGCGTTGAAGGTTATAGCGGGGCCTACAATGAGCAGTTCTTC | CSVEGYSGAYNEQFF
TRBD2 | - | TRBJ2-1 | TRBV2 | TGTGCCAGCAGTGGATCTGGCGGGGGATACAATGAGCAGTTCTTC | CASSGSGGGYNEQFF
TRBD1 | - | TRBJ1-1 | TRBV15 | TGTGCCACAACGAGGGGGCCCATCGGCACTGAAGCTTTCTTT | CATTRGPIGTEAFF
TRBD1 | - | TRBJ2-5 | TRBV3-1/TRBV3-2 | TGTGCCAGCAGCCGGCAGGGGGTACCACAAGAGACCCAGTACTTC | CASSRQGVPQETQYF
TRBD1 | - | TRBJ1-2 | TRBV7-2 | TGTGCCAGCAGCTTAGGAAGGGGGCAGAGTGGCTACACCTTC | CASSLGRGQSGYTF
TRBD1 | - | TRBJ1-5 | TRBV29-1 | TGCAGCGTTGGGGGGACAGGAGATCAGCCCCAGCATTTT | CSVGGTGDQPQHF
TRBD1 | - | TRBJ1-2 | TRBV27 | TGTGCCAGCAGTTTCCTGGACAGGGCAACGGGCTACACCTTC | CASSFLDRATGYTF
- | - | TRBJ1-3 | TRBV30 | TGTGCCTGGAGTGTACAAGGAAACACCATATATTTT | CAWSVQGNTIYF
- | - | TRBJ1-4 | TRBV5-6 | TGTGCCAGCAGCGCTGGACAACCAAATGAAAAACTGTTTTTT | CASSAGQPNEKLFF
TRBD1 | - | TRBJ1-3 | TRBV6-6 | TGTGCCAGCAGTTACGGACAGGACTCTGGAAACACCATATATTTT | CASSYGQDSGNTIYF
TRBD1 | - | TRBJ2-5 | TRBV7-3 | TGTGCCAGCAGCAAAGGACAGGGGAAGACCCAGTACTTC | CASSKGQGKTQYF
- | - | TRBJ1-2 | TRBV25-1 | TGTGCCAGCAGTGACCCGGTCCGTGGCTACACCTTC | CASSDPVRGYTF
- | - | TRBJ1-5 | TRBV6-5 | TGTGCCAGCAGTTACTTGGCAGATAGCAATCAGCCCCAGCATTTT | CASSYLADSNQPQHF
- | - | TRBJ2-5 | TRBV4-1 | TGCGCCAGCAGCCAAGATACGGGGGAAGAGACCCAGTACTTC | CASSQDTGEETQYF
- | - | TRBJ2-1 | TRBV10-1 | TGCGCCAGCAGCCTTGTTGGCGGGGATAATGAGCAGTTCTTC | CASSLVGGDNEQFF
TRBD1 | once | TRBJ1-2 | TRBV20-1 | TGCAGTGCTAGTCAGGGGGCAGGGGGGTCGAAAGGGTATGGCTACACCTTC | CSASQGAGGSKGYGYTF
- | - | TRBJ2-7 | TRBV10-1 | TGCGCCAGCAGTGACCCAGGTAGCTACGAGCAGTACTTC | CASSDPGSYEQYF
TRBD1 | - | TRBJ1-2 | TRBV5-6 | TGTGCCAGCAGCTTGGCCCCGACAGGGAACTATGGCTACACCTTC | CASSLAPTGNYGYTF
- | - | TRBJ2-2 | TRBV5-4 | TGTGCCAGCAGCTTCTCTGGCAGGGATACCGGGGAGCTGTTTTTT | CASSFSGRDTGELFF
- | - | TRBJ1-6 | TRBV2 | TGTGCCAGCAGTGAGGACAGCCAAAGCTCCTATAATTCACCCCTCCACTTT | CASSEDSQSSYNSPLHF
TRBD2 | - | TRBJ2-1 | TRBV29-1 | TGCAGCGGTATAGCGGGAGGGCCCACCAATGAGCAGTTCTTC | CSGIAGGPTNEQFF
TRBD2 | - | TRBJ2-3 | TRBV9 | TGTGCCAGCAGCGTAGTGGCGGGGGGTAGCACAGATACGCAGTATTTT | CASSVVAGGSTDTQYF
- | - | TRBJ1-4 | TRBV4-1 | TGCGCCAGCAGCCAAACACCTGCAACTAATGAAAAACTGTTTTTT | CASSQTPATNEKLFF
TRBD2 | once | TRBJ2-5 | TRBV6-2/TRBV6-3 | TGTGCCAGCAGACCTAGCGGGGGGACCCAAGAGACCCAGTACTTC | CASRPSGGTQETQYF
- | - | TRBJ2-7 | TRBV15 | TGTGCCACCAGCAGAGATGACAGGAGAGACGAGCAGTACTTC | CATSRDDRRDEQYF
- | - | TRBJ1-1 | TRBV15 | TGTGCCACCGTATCCGGGACAATTAACACTGAAGCTTTCTTT | CATVSGTINTEAFF
TRBD1 | - | TRBJ2-5 | TRBV19 | TGTGCCAGTCGGTTGCGGACAGGGGGTCAAGAGACCCAGTACTTC | CASRLRTGGQETQYF
TRBD2 | - | TRBJ2-1 | TRBV14 | TGTGCCAGCAGCCAAGGCCCGGGGGGGCATCTCAATGAGCAGTTCTTC | CASSQGPGGHLNEQFF
- | - | TRBJ1-2 | TRBV14 | TGTGCCAGCAGCCCCGGGACTGTGCACTATGGCTACACCTTC | CASSPGTVHYGYTF
- | once | TRBJ2-1 | TRBV10-3 | TGTGCCATCAGTGAGTCGAGAGTCACCATCAATGAGCAGTTCTTC | CAISESRVTINEQFF
- | - | TRBJ1-1 | TRBV7-8 | TGTGCCAGCACCACACCGCGGGAGGGGGGGCAAGCTTTCTTT | CASTTPREGGQAFF
- | few | TRBJ2-5 | TRBV11-1 | TGTGCCAGCAGCTTAAGTCCTAGTGGGGGGCAAGAGACCCAGTACTTC | CASSLSPSGGQETQYF
TRBD1 | once | TRBJ1-2 | TRBV19 | TGTGCCAGTACCTCGACAGGGGGCGCGGATGGCTACACCTTC | CASTSTGGADGYTF
- | many | TRBJ2-5 | TRBV10-2 | TGCGCCAGCAGTGCCGGGGTCGAGACCCAGTACTTC | CASSAGVETQYF
- | - | TRBJ1-5 | TRBV29-1 | TGCAGCGTTGGTGGGGGGAATAGCAATCAGCCCCAGCATTTT | CSVGGGNSNQPQHF
- | - | TRBJ1-2 | TRBV30 | TGTGCCTGGAGTGTGGGGGACGGAGGGACCTATGGCTACACCTTC | CAWSVGDGGTYGYTF
TRBD1 | - | TRBJ1-1 | TRBV28 | TGTGCCAGCAACCCGGGACAGGAACGGAACACTGAAGCTTTCTTT | CASNPGQERNTEAFF